The source of this T cell receptor beta chain is a study of T cells after posttransplantation cyclophosphamide. Controls had myeloablative marrow grafts with methotrexate and calcineurin inhibitor, sampled at 1 year. Assay used: immunoSEQ multiplex PCR; TCRdb lists only in-frame clones, some missing. The sample carries over 7,500 clones, roughly 90% recorded once. The germline V and J ends were trimmed by 2 bases and 8 bases, with 16 bases remaining between them. Germline V gene data show CDR1 as SGHRS and CDR2 as YFSETQ. The CDR3 has 14 residues. V gene TRBV5-1 combines with J gene TRBJ1-2, with D perhaps TRBD1 (6 bases). Specimen: PBMCs, collected after an allogeneic stem cell transplant with a calcineurin inhibitor and methotrexate. This TCR derives from a young adult male patient who received an allogeneic stem cell transplant from an unrelated donor, was CMV-positive, and had no GVHD. Some T cells may be supplied by the graft donor. In nucleotides, the CDR3 is TGCGCCAGCAGCTTAGCTACAGGGTTGGGAGGCTACACCTTC. Translating it yields CASSLATGLGGYTF.